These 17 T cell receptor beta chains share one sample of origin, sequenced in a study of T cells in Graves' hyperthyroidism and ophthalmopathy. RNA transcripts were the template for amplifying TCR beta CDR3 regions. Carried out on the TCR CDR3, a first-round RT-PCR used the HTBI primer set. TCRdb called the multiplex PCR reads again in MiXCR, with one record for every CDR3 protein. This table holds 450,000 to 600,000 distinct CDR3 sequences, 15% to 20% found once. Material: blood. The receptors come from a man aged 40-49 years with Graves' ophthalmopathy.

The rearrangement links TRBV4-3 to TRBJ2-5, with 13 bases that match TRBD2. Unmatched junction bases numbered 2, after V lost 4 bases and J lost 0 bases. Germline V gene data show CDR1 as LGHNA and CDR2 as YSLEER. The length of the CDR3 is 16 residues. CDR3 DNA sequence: TGCGCCAGCAGCCGGACTAGCGGGGGTTACCAAGAGACCCAGTACTTC. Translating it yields CASSRTSGGYQETQYF.

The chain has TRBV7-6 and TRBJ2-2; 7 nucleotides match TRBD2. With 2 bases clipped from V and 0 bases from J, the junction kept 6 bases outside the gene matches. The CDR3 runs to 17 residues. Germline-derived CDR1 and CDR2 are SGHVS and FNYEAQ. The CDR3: CASSLISGATNTGELFF. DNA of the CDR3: TGTGCCAGCAGCTTAATAAGCGGGGCCACGAACACCGGGGAGCTGTTTTTT.

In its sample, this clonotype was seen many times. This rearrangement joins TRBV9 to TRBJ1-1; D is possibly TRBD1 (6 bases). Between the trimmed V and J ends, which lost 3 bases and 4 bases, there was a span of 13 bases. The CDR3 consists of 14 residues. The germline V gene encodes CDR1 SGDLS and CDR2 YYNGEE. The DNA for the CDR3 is TGTGCCAGCAGCGGCGAGGGGGGATCCACTGAAGCTTTCTTT. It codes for CASSGEGGSTEAFF. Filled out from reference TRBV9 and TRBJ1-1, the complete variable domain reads DSGVTQTPKHLITATGQRVTLRCSPRSGDLSVYWYQQSLDQGLQFLIQYYNGEERAKGNILERFSAQQFPDLHSELNLSSLELGDSALYFCASSGEGGSTEAFFGQGTRLTVV.

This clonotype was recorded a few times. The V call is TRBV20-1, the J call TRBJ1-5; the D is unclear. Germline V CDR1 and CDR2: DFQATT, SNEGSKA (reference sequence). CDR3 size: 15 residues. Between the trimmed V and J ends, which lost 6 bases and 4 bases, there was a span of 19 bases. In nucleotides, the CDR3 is TGCAGTGCGGCTCCAAGTAAGGGCGGTAATCAGCCCCAGCATTTT. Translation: CSAAPSKGGNQPQHF.

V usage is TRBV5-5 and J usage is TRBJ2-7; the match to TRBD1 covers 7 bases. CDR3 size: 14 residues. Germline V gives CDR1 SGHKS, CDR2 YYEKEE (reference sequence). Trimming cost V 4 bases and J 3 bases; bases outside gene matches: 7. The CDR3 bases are TGTGCCAGCAGCCCGCCCTACAGGGGCTACGAGCAGTACTTC. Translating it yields CASSPPYRGYEQYF.

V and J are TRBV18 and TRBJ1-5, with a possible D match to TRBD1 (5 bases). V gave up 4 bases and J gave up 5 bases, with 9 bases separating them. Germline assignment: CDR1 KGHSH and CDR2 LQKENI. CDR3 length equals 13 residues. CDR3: CASSQGTDQPQHF. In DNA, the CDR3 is TGTGCCAGCTCACAGGGGACGGATCAGCCCCAGCATTTT.

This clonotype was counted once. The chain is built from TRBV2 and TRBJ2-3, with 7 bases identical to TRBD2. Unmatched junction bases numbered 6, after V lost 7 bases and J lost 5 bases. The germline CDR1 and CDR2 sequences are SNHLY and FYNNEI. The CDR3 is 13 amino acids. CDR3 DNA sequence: TGTGCCAGCAACCGGGAGGCGGGAGATACGCAGTATTTT. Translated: CASNREAGDTQYF. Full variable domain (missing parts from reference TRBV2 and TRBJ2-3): EPEVTQTPSHQVTQMGQEVILRCVPISNHLYFYWYRQILGQKVEFLVSFYNNEISEKSEIFDDQFSVERPDGSNFTLKIRSTKLEDSAMYFCASNREAGDTQYFGPGTRLTVL.

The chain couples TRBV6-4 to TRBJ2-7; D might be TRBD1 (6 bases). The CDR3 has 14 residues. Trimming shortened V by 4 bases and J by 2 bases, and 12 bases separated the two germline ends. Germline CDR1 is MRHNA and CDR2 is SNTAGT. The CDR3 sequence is CASSVGGSPYEQYF. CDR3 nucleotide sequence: TGTGCCAGCAGTGTAGGGGGAAGCCCCTACGAGCAGTACTTC.

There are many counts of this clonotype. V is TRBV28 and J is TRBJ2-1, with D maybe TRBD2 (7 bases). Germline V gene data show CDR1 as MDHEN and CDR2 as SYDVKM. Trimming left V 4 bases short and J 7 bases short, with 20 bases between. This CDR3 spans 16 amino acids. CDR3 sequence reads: CASSSPEGGGRNEQFF. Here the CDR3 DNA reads TGTGCCAGCAGTTCCCCCGAGGGAGGGGGAAGGAATGAGCAGTTCTTC.

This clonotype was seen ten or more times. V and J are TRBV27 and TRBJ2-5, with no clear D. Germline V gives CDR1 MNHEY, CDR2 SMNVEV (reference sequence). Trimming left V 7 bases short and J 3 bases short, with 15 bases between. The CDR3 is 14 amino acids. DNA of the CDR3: TGTGCCAGCATGCGAGGTGATAGGGAAGAGACCCAGTACTTC. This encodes CASMRGDREETQYF.

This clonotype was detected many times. The CDR3 protein is CASRPPGLRSGNTIYF. The CDR3 DNA reads TGTGCCAGCAGGCCGCCTGGGCTGCGCTCTGGAAACACCATATATTTT. This sequence joins TRBV12-3 or TRBV12-4 and TRBJ1-3; D remains unclear. The ends were cut back, 6 bases at V and 0 bases at J, with 15 bases in the middle. The CDR3 loop spans 16 amino acids.

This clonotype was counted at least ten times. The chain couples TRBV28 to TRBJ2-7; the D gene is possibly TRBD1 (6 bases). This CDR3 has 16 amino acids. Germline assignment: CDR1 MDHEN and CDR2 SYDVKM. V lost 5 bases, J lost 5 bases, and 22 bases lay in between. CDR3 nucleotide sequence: TGTGCCAGCAGTACCAACCCCGGGACACCCTTTAACGAGCAGTACTTC. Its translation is CASSTNPGTPFNEQYF. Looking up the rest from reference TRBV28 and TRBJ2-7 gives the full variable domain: DVKVTQSSRYLVKRTGEKVFLECVQDMDHENMFWYRQDPGLGLRLIYFSYDVKMKEKGDIPEGYSVSREKKERFSLILESASTNQTSMYLCASSTNPGTPFNEQYFGPGTRLTVT.

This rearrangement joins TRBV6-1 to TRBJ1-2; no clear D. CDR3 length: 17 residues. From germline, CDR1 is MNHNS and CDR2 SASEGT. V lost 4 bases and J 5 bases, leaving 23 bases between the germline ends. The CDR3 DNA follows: TGTGCCAGCAGTGGGGGTTTTGGTTCGTATTTCCCATATGGCTACACCTTC. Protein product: CASSGGFGSYFPYGYTF.

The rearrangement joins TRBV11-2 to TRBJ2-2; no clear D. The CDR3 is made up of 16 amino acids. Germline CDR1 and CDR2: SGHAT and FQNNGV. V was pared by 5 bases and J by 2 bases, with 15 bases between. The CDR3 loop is CASSALPPPNTGELFF. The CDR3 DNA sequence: TGTGCCAGCAGCGCGCTACCCCCTCCCAACACCGGGGAGCTGTTTTTT.

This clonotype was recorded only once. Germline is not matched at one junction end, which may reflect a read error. CDR3 nucleotide sequence: TGTGCCAGCAGCCAAGAGGGTCCAGGGGCCTACAATGGGCAGTTCTTC. This encodes CASSQEGPGAYNGQFF. The V gene is TRBV2, the J gene TRBJ2-1; D possibly corresponds to TRBD1 (6 bases). Germline V CDR1 and CDR2: SNHLY, FYNNEI. The CDR3 sequence is 16 residues long.

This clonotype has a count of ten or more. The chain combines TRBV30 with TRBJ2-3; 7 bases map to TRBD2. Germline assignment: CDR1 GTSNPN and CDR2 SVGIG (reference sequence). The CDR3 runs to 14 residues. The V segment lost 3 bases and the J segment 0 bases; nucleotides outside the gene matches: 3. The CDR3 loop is CAWRTSASTDTQYF. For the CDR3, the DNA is TGTGCCTGGAGAACTAGCGCTAGCACAGATACGCAGTATTTT.

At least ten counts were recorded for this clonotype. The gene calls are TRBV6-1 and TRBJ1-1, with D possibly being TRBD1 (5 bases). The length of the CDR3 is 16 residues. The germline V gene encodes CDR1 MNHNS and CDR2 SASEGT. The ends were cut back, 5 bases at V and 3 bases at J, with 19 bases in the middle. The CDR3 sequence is CASSYSQGLLDTEAFF. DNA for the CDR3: TGTGCCAGCAGTTATTCCCAGGGTTTACTGGACACTGAAGCTTTCTTT.